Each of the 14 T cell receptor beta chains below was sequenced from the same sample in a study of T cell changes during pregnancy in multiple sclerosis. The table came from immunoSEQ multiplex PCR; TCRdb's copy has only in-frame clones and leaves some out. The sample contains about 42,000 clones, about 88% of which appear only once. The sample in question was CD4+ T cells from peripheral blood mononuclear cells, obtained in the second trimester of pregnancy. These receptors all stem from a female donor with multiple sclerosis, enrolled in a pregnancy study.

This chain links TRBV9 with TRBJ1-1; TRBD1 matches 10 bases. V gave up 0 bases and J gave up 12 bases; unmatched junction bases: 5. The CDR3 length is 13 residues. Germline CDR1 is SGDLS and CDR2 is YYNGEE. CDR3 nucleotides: TGTGCCAGCAGCGTAGTGGGACAGGGGTGGCCTTTCTTT. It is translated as CASSVVGQGWPFF.

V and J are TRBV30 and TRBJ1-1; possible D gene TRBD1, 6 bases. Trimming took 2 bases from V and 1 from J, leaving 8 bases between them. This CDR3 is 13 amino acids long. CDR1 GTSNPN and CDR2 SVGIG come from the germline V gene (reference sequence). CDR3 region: CAWSPRGNTEAFF. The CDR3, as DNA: TGTGCCTGGAGTCCCAGGGGGAACACTGAAGCTTTCTTT.

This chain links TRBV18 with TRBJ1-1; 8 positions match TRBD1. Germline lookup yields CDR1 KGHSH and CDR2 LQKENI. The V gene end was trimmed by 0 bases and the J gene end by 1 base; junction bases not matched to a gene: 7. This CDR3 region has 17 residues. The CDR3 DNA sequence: TGTGCCAGCTCACCACCTCGGGACAGGCCAAGGAACACTGAAGCTTTCTTT. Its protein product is CASSPPRDRPRNTEAFF.

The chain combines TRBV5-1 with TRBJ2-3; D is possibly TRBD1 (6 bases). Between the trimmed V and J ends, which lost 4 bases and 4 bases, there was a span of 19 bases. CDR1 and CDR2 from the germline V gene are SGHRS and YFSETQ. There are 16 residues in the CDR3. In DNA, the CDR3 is TGCGCCAGCAGCCTATCAGGGGTTGGTTTAGCAGATACGCAGTATTTT. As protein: CASSLSGVGLADTQYF. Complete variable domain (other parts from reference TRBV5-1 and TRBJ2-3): KAGVTQTPRYLIKTRGQQVTLSCSPISGHRSVSWYQQTPGQGLQFLFEYFSETQRNKGNFPGRFSGRQFSNSRSEMNVSTLELGDSALYLCASSLSGVGLADTQYFGPGTRLTVL.

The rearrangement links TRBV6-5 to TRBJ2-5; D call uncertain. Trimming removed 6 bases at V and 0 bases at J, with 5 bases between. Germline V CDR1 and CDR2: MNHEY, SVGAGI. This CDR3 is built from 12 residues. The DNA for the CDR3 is TGTGCCAGCAGGTCCTACCAAGAGACCCAGTACTTC. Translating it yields CASRSYQETQYF.

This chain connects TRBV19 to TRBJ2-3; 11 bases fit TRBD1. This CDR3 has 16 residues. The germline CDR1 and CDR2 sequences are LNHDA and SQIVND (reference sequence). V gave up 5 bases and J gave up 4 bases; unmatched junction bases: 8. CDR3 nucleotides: TGTGCCAGTAGTCCTGGGACAGGGGGAATCCCAGATACGCAGTATTTT. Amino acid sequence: CASSPGTGGIPDTQYF.

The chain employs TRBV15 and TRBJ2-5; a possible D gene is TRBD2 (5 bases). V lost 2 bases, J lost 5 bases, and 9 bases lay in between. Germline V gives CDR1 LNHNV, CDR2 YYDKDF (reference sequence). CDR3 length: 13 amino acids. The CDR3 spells CATSRTPGETQYF. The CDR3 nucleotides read TGTGCCACCAGCAGAACCCCGGGGGAGACCCAGTACTTC.

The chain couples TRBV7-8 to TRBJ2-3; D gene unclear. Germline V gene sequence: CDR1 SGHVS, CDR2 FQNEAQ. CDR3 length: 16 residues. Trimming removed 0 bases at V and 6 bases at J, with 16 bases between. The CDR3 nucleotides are TGTGCCAGCAGCTTAGCGTTACTACCCAGTGGTGATACGCAGTATTTT. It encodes CASSLALLPSGDTQYF. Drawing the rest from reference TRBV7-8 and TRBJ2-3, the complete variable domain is GAGVSQSPRYKVAKRGQDVALRCDPISGHVSLFWYQQALGQGPEFLTYFQNEAQLDKSGLPSDRFFAERPEGSVSTLKIQRTQQEDSAVYLCASSLALLPSGDTQYFGPGTRLTVL.

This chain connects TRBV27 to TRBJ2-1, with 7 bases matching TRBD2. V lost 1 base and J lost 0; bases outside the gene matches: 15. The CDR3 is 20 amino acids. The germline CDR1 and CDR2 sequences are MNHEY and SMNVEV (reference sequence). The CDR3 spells CASSLYGGGSSPASYNEQFF. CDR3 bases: TGTGCCAGCAGTTTATATGGGGGAGGGTCCTCGCCTGCCTCCTACAATGAGCAGTTCTTC.

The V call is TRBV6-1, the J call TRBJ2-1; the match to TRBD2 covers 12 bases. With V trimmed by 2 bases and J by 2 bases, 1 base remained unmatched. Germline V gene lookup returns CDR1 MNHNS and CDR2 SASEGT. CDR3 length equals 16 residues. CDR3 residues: CASSERLAGAYNEQFF. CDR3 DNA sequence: TGTGCCAGCAGTGAAAGACTAGCGGGAGCCTACAATGAGCAGTTCTTC.

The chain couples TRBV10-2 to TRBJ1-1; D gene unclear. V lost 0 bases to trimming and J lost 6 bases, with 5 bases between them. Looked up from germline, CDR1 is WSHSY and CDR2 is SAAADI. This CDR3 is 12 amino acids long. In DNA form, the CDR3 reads TGCGCCAGCAGTGAGTCGGCCGCTGAAGCTTTCTTT. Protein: CASSESAAEAFF.

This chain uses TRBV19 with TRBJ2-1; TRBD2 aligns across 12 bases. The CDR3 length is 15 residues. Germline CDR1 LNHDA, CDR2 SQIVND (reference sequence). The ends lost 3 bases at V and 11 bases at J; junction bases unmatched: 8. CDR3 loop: CASSIELAGGPKQFF. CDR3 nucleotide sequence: TGTGCCAGTAGTATCGAACTAGCGGGAGGTCCGAAGCAGTTCTTC.

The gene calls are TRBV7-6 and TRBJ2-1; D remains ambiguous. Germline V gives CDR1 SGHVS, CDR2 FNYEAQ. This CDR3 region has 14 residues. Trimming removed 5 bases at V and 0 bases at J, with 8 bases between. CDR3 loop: CASSPYSSYNEQFF. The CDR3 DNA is TGTGCCAGCAGCCCGTACAGCTCCTACAATGAGCAGTTCTTC.

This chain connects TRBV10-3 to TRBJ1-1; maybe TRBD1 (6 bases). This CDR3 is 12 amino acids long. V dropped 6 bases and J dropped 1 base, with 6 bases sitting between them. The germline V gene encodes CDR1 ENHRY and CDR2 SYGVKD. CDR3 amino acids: CAIRGQNTEAFF. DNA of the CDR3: TGTGCCATCAGGGGACAGAACACTGAAGCTTTCTTT.